The 3 T cell receptor beta chains listed next were all sequenced from one sample in a study of quantifying T cell responses using KT2 cells (dated by TCRdb to 2016 to 2017). Turning to the overall study: RNA was DNase-treated and reverse transcribed with TCR alpha and beta constant-region primers, mostly using SuperScript III.

The receptor library was made with UMI-ligation and nested PCR. The sequencer listed for this sample is Illumina MiSeq. A single-stranded oligonucleotide carrying the Illumina SP2 sequence and a UMI was ligated to the cDNA 3' end using T4 RNA ligase 1. PCR1 ran around 4 cycles (98°C 15 s, 69°C 30 s, 72°C 40 s); the beta primer was an equimolar mix of RC1.1 and RC1.2 covering TRBC1 and TRBC2. The public reads were quality trimmed at Q25 with fastp and then assembled into clones with MiXCR by TCRdb, keeping productive beta chains. Rows merge per CDR3 protein into single entries with the most common DNA and genes. Recorded for this sample are 25,000 to 35,000 distinct CDR3 sequences; approximately 7% of them occurred a single time. The ten most abundant clones make up more than 15% of the sample. The sample taken for sequencing was PBMCs spiked with cells of the T cell clone KT2. These TCRs come from a human donor.

This clonotype was seen a few times. The V gene is TRBV5-6, the J gene TRBJ2-1; perhaps TRBD2 as D (6 bases). The germline gives CDR1 SGHDT, CDR2 YYEEEE. This CDR3 comprises 13 residues. V lost 5 bases, J lost 10 bases, and 16 bases lay in between. The CDR3 here is CASRTLTGGEQFF. CDR3 bases: TGTGCCAGCAGAACCCTAACAGGAGGGGAGCAGTTCTTC.

Many counts were recorded for this clonotype. The conserved phenylalanine or tryptophan is not found at the CDR3 terminus, so this likely reflects a read error. The DNA is left out, because the CDR3 cannot be placed on it with certainty; the CDR3 is given as TCRdb lists it. The chain combines TRBV7-2 with TRBJ1-2; the D call in the table, TRBD1, was not verified against the DNA. Termini included, the CDR3 measures 15 amino acids. CDR1 and CDR2 from the germline V gene are SGHTA and FQGNSA. The CDR3 region is CASSLDQGTGVQLWP.

The sample holds many counts of this clonotype. V usage is TRBV19 and J usage is TRBJ1-1, with D perhaps TRBD1 (6 bases). V was pared by 5 bases and J by 1 base, with 14 bases between. The CDR3 consists of 15 residues. The germline V gene encodes CDR1 LNHDA and CDR2 SQIVND (reference sequence). The CDR3, as DNA: TGTGCCAGTAGTGCCGACAGGAGATCGAACACTGAAGCTTTCTTT. It yields the protein CASSADRRSNTEAFF.